This is a list of T cell receptor beta chains from one sample in a study of blood T cell repertoires in COVID-19. The assay was immunoSEQ multiplex PCR, and TCRdb's table has in-frame clones only and misses some. The table records 100,000 to 150,000 clones, about four fifths of them present only once. Specimen: peripheral blood. All receptors derive from a man aged 55 to 69 with acute or convalescent COVID-19. CDR3s include the opening cysteine and the closing phenylalanine or tryptophan. The D gene is left open where the match is weak. The size of a clone is reported for some rows only, either as once, few or many, or as a class for expanded clones.

v_call: TRBV3-1/TRBV3-2; clone_size: NA; j_call: TRBJ1-5; d_call: TRBD1; cdr3_nt: TGTGCCAGCAGCCCGGGACAGCATAGCAATCAGCCCCAGCATTTT; cdr3_aa: CASSPGQHSNQPQHF
v_call: TRBV11-2; clone_size: NA; j_call: TRBJ2-7; d_call: NA; cdr3_nt: TGTGCCAGCAGCTTATTGAGGGGGAGAGGGGATCGGTACTTC; cdr3_aa: CASSLLRGRGDRYF
v_call: TRBV5-5; clone_size: NA; j_call: TRBJ2-1; d_call: TRBD2; cdr3_nt: TGTGCCAGCAGCCCGACTAGCGGCTCATACAATGAGCAGTTCTTC; cdr3_aa: CASSPTSGSYNEQFF
v_call: TRBV7-3; clone_size: NA; j_call: TRBJ2-6; d_call: TRBD2; cdr3_nt: TGTGCCAGCAGCCTCCGGTCTAGCGGGAGCCCTGGGGCCAACGTCCTGACTTTC; cdr3_aa: CASSLRSSGSPGANVLTF
v_call: TRBV5-1; clone_size: once; j_call: TRBJ2-3; d_call: TRBD2; cdr3_nt: TGCGCCAGCAGGGAGCGGGAGTACGGCACAGATACGCAGTATTTT; cdr3_aa: CASREREYGTDTQYF
v_call: TRBV12-5; clone_size: NA; j_call: TRBJ1-2; d_call: TRBD1; cdr3_nt: TGTGCTAGTGGTTTGGTCTATACAGGGGGGGATAACTATGGCTACACCTTC; cdr3_aa: CASGLVYTGGDNYGYTF
v_call: TRBV20-1; clone_size: NA; j_call: TRBJ1-1; d_call: TRBD1; cdr3_nt: TGCAGTGCCAGGGACAGGGTTGAAACTTTCTTT; cdr3_aa: CSARDRVETFF
v_call: TRBV6-1; clone_size: NA; j_call: TRBJ2-1; d_call: NA; cdr3_nt: TGTGCCAGCAGTGAAGCTGCTGTACTACGTAGTAGCGATGAGCAGTTCTTC; cdr3_aa: CASSEAAVLRSSDEQFF
v_call: TRBV28; clone_size: NA; j_call: TRBJ2-2; d_call: NA; cdr3_nt: TGTGCCAGCAGTTTATCAAGAGGGAACACCGGGGAGCTGTTTTTT; cdr3_aa: CASSLSRGNTGELFF
v_call: TRBV27; clone_size: NA; j_call: TRBJ2-5; d_call: TRBD1; cdr3_nt: TGTGCCAGCAGTTGGGACAGGGCCCACCAAGAGACCCAGTACTTC; cdr3_aa: CASSWDRAHQETQYF
v_call: TRBV3-1/TRBV3-2; clone_size: once; j_call: TRBJ2-2; d_call: TRBD2; cdr3_nt: TGTGCCAGCAGCCGCGGACTAGCGGGGAACACCGGGGAGCTGTTTTTT; cdr3_aa: CASSRGLAGNTGELFF
v_call: TRBV5-1; clone_size: NA; j_call: TRBJ1-1; d_call: NA; cdr3_nt: TGCGCCAGCAGCCCTGTGAGGAGGTCGAACACTGAAGCTTTCTTT; cdr3_aa: CASSPVRRSNTEAFF
v_call: TRBV6-5; clone_size: NA; j_call: TRBJ2-2; d_call: NA; cdr3_nt: TGTGCCAGCATGCGGAACCTTCAGAACACCGGGGAGCTGTTTTTT; cdr3_aa: CASMRNLQNTGELFF
v_call: TRBV28; clone_size: NA; j_call: TRBJ2-1; d_call: NA; cdr3_nt: TGTGCCAGCATGACTCGGGGGGCCCTGGCCTACAATGAGCAGTTCTTC; cdr3_aa: CASMTRGALAYNEQFF
v_call: TRBV15; clone_size: NA; j_call: TRBJ2-1; d_call: NA; cdr3_nt: TGTGCCACCAGCAGAGACGGGAGAAGCTACAATGAGCAGTTCTTC; cdr3_aa: CATSRDGRSYNEQFF
v_call: TRBV19; clone_size: few; j_call: TRBJ1-4; d_call: TRBD1; cdr3_nt: TGTGCCAGTAGACCCGGGACAGAGAATGAAAAACTGTTTTTT; cdr3_aa: CASRPGTENEKLFF
v_call: TRBV7-9; clone_size: medium-sized; j_call: TRBJ1-6; d_call: TRBD1; cdr3_nt: TGTGCCAGCAGCTCGACAGGGGCCGGTGATTCACCCCTCCACTTT; cdr3_aa: CASSSTGAGDSPLHF
v_call: TRBV4-1; clone_size: NA; j_call: TRBJ2-2; d_call: TRBD2; cdr3_nt: TGCGCCAGCAGCCCTCGGGGGGGCTCCGGGACTAGCGGGAGTGCGAACACCGGGGAGCTGTTTTTT; cdr3_aa: CASSPRGGSGTSGSANTGELFF
v_call: TRBV3-1/TRBV3-2; clone_size: NA; j_call: TRBJ1-1; d_call: NA; cdr3_nt: TGTGCCAGCAGCCGGGACACCTACACTGAAGCTTTCTTT; cdr3_aa: CASSRDTYTEAFF
v_call: TRBV7-2; clone_size: NA; j_call: TRBJ1-1; d_call: NA; cdr3_nt: TGTGCCAGCAGCTTAGGGGGCCTGAACACTGAAGCTTTCTTT; cdr3_aa: CASSLGGLNTEAFF
v_call: TRBV29-1; clone_size: NA; j_call: TRBJ2-7; d_call: TRBD1; cdr3_nt: TGCAGCGTTGAAACTGCTGGGACAGGGGACGAGCAGTACTTC; cdr3_aa: CSVETAGTGDEQYF
v_call: TRBV2; clone_size: NA; j_call: TRBJ2-1; d_call: NA; cdr3_nt: TGTGCCAGCAGCTCCCAGGGATGGGACAATGAGCAGTTCTTC; cdr3_aa: CASSSQGWDNEQFF
v_call: TRBV5-1; clone_size: NA; j_call: TRBJ2-5; d_call: TRBD1; cdr3_nt: TGCGCCAGCAGCGAGACAGGGGAAGGGGAGACCCAGTACTTC; cdr3_aa: CASSETGEGETQYF
v_call: TRBV28; clone_size: NA; j_call: TRBJ2-1; d_call: NA; cdr3_nt: TGTGCCAGCACCAACCCCCGGGACAAATTGTTCTTC; cdr3_aa: CASTNPRDKLFF
v_call: TRBV10-1; clone_size: NA; j_call: TRBJ2-3; d_call: TRBD1; cdr3_nt: TGCGCCAGCAGTGGGGGACAGCGCAGCACAGATACGCAGTATTTT; cdr3_aa: CASSGGQRSTDTQYF
v_call: TRBV5-1; clone_size: NA; j_call: TRBJ2-7; d_call: NA; cdr3_nt: TGCGCCAGCAGCTTGGATGGCAGGCAGTACTTC; cdr3_aa: CASSLDGRQYF
v_call: TRBV7-8; clone_size: NA; j_call: TRBJ2-1; d_call: NA; cdr3_nt: TGTGCCAGCAGCCCCTGGGGCCGGTCCTACAATGAGCAGTTCTTC; cdr3_aa: CASSPWGRSYNEQFF
v_call: TRBV27; clone_size: NA; j_call: TRBJ1-4; d_call: NA; cdr3_nt: TGTGCCAGCAGCCTAGGTCTCGGGACAAGAGATGAAAAACTGTTTTTT; cdr3_aa: CASSLGLGTRDEKLFF
v_call: TRBV25-1; clone_size: NA; j_call: TRBJ1-1; d_call: TRBD1; cdr3_nt: TGTGCCAGCAGTGACCCAGGACAGGCGAACACTGAAGCTTTCTTT; cdr3_aa: CASSDPGQANTEAFF
v_call: TRBV6-5; clone_size: NA; j_call: TRBJ1-2; d_call: NA; cdr3_nt: TGTGCCAGCAGGTGGGACAACAACTATGGCTACACCTTC; cdr3_aa: CASRWDNNYGYTF
v_call: TRBV5-1; clone_size: NA; j_call: TRBJ2-7; d_call: TRBD1; cdr3_nt: TGCGCCAGCAGCTCGCGGCCCGCCGGGACAGGGGACCCCTACGAGCAGTACTTC; cdr3_aa: CASSSRPAGTGDPYEQYF
v_call: TRBV28; clone_size: NA; j_call: TRBJ1-1; d_call: TRBD1; cdr3_nt: TGTGCCAGCACGTCTCATGACAGGGGTAAAGCTTTCTTT; cdr3_aa: CASTSHDRGKAFF
v_call: TRBV6-5; clone_size: NA; j_call: TRBJ1-5; d_call: NA; cdr3_nt: TGTGCCAGCAGTTTCCAGGGTGGGCAGCCCCAGCATTTT; cdr3_aa: CASSFQGGQPQHF
v_call: TRBV6-5; clone_size: NA; j_call: TRBJ1-1; d_call: NA; cdr3_nt: TGTGCCAGCAGTTACTCGAGGGATATGAACACTGAAGCTTTCTTT; cdr3_aa: CASSYSRDMNTEAFF
v_call: TRBV19; clone_size: once; j_call: TRBJ1-1; d_call: NA; cdr3_nt: TGTGCCAGTAGACAGGCCCCAAGGCAGGCTTTCTTT; cdr3_aa: CASRQAPRQAFF
v_call: TRBV5-1; clone_size: NA; j_call: TRBJ2-5; d_call: NA; cdr3_nt: TGCGCCAGCAGTAAACACCCCCCGCCGGGGGAGACCCAGTACTTC; cdr3_aa: CASSKHPPPGETQYF
v_call: TRBV6-6; clone_size: NA; j_call: TRBJ1-5; d_call: NA; cdr3_nt: TGTGCCAGCAGGAGAGATAGCAATCAGCCCCAGCATTTT; cdr3_aa: CASRRDSNQPQHF
v_call: TRBV10-2; clone_size: NA; j_call: TRBJ1-1; d_call: NA; cdr3_nt: TGCGCCAGCACACGTACCGCGGGCACTGAAGCTTTCTTT; cdr3_aa: CASTRTAGTEAFF